This T cell receptor (beta chain) was documented in a study of blood T cells in healthy people across ages. Regarding the study as a whole: Versus aged donors, long-lived donors had higher diversity and more naive CD4+ cells. Per million T cells, the diversity of TCR beta decreased roughly linearly as age advanced.

Each donor had approximately 10 milliliters of peripheral blood drawn. With regard to this clonotype: Its antigen is unknown.

This CDR3 region has 16 residues. V lost 0 bases and J 1 base, leaving 10 bases between the germline ends. Per the germline V gene, CDR1 is SGHAT and CDR2 is FQNNGV. PCR was performed a second time for about 6 to 12 cycles using a sample-barcoded 5' primer and a J-beta primer mix. A template-switch adaptor with 12 random nucleotides tagged each cDNA molecule. TCRdb re-called the 5' RACE reads through MiXCR, storing one row per CDR3 protein. Of approximately 1.5 million distinct CDR3 sequences listed, about 42% are singletons. The sequenced material came from blood. This clonotype was obtained from a woman under 30 in good health. The rearrangement links TRBV11-2 to TRBJ1-3; D remains unclear. The CDR3 DNA reads as TGTGCCAGCAGCTTAGAACGCAGGTCATCTGGAAACACCATATATTTT. Translation: CASSLERRSSGNTIYF.